The 2 T cell receptor beta chains below come from one sample, sequenced in a study of early T cells in non-severe SARS-CoV-2 infection (dated by TCRdb to 2020 to 2023). Library preparation was by 5' RACE. The instrument given in TCRdb is NextSeq 500. The public reads were reprocessed in TCRdb via fastp at Q25 and MiXCR, keeping in-frame beta chains. Rows merge per CDR3 protein into single entries with the most common DNA and genes. The sample contains 55,000 to 80,000 distinct CDR3 sequences, almost 9% of them found a single time. The ten largest account for about an eighth of the sample. This specimen was whole blood, taken at baseline. The source is an adult who was a healthcare worker with PCR-confirmed SARS-CoV-2 infection or an uninfected control (not recorded which).

A single count supports this clonotype. V usage is TRBV7-9 and J usage is TRBJ2-1, with D maybe TRBD1 (6 bases). Germline CDR1 SEHNR, CDR2 FQNEAQ (reference sequence). V was shortened by 5 bases and J by 2 bases, with 13 bases between the two germline ends. This CDR3 is built from 15 residues. CDR3 region: CASSRQWGPYNEQFF. The DNA of the CDR3 is TGTGCCAGCAGCCGCCAGTGGGGGCCCTACAATGAGCAGTTCTTC.

This clonotype was detected ten times or more. The chain combines TRBV19 with TRBJ2-3, with D maybe TRBD1 (6 bases). The V end lost 10 bases, the J end lost 8 bases, and 22 bases lay between the germline ends. The germline V gene has CDR1 LNHDA and CDR2 SQIVND (reference sequence). This CDR3 is built from 14 residues. CDR3 loop: CATQQGGFPSTQYF. The CDR3 DNA is TGTGCCACCCAACAGGGCGGATTCCCAAGTACGCAGTATTTT.